These T cell receptor beta chains were read from a single sample in a study of T-cell reconstitution after alpha-beta-depleted transplantation in children. One entry per CDR3 protein results from TCRdb running MiXCR on the PCR reads. Of 600,000 or so distinct CDR3 sequences listed, roughly 23% were seen once; the top ten hold 13% to 15%. The sequencing here drew on PBMCs, mostly from graft donor cells, taken 360 days after TCRalphabeta/CD19-depleted stem cell transplant. The receptor source for this set is a boy younger than two who had a stem cell transplant for acute myeloid leukemia, so the T cells may come from the graft donor. Each CDR3 is given with its conserved first and last residue. The D gene is left open where the match is weak. A clone size is listed for some rows: how often the clone was seen (once, few, many), or a class if it is expanded.

size: .; D: .; J: TRBJ2-1; V: TRBV20-1; DNA: TGCAGTGCCCTTTCCAAACGGGATGAGCAGTTCTTC; CDR3: CSALSKRDEQFF
size: few; D: .; J: TRBJ2-7; V: TRBV15; DNA: TGTGCCACCAGCCCCCGGCGATACAGGGAGGACTACGAGCAGTACTTC; CDR3: CATSPRRYREDYEQYF
size: .; D: TRBD1; J: TRBJ2-6; V: TRBV20-1; DNA: TGCAGTGCTGGGACAGGGGCCCTCTCTGGGGCCAACGTCCTGACTTTC; CDR3: CSAGTGALSGANVLTF
size: few; D: TRBD1; J: TRBJ1-5; V: TRBV12-3/TRBV12-4; DNA: TGTGCCAGCAGTGGGGACAGGGGCCTTGAGGCCCAGCATTTT; CDR3: CASSGDRGLEAQHF
size: .; D: .; J: TRBJ2-3; V: TRBV5-1; DNA: TGCGCCAGCAGCTTGGAACAAAAGACAGATACGCAGTATTTT; CDR3: CASSLEQKTDTQYF
size: many; D: TRBD1; J: TRBJ2-7; V: TRBV7-2; DNA: TGTGCCAGCAGCTTATTAACAGGGGCCTACGAGCAGTACTTC; CDR3: CASSLLTGAYEQYF
size: many; D: .; J: TRBJ2-7; V: TRBV6-5; DNA: TGTGCCAGCAGTTACTCGGGACGCCGGTCCTACGAGCAGTACTTC; CDR3: CASSYSGRRSYEQYF
size: .; D: .; J: TRBJ2-1; V: TRBV7-6; DNA: TGTGCCAGCAGCCTGGGCCTGCCGGGTGAGCAGTTCTTC; CDR3: CASSLGLPGEQFF
size: few; D: .; J: TRBJ1-5; V: TRBV2; DNA: TGTGCCAGCAGTGTTGGGTCAGCTTGGGATCAGCCCCAGCATTTT; CDR3: CASSVGSAWDQPQHF
size: many; D: .; J: TRBJ1-1; V: TRBV15; DNA: TGTGCCACCAGCTTCGAAGGGACAAGGAACACTGAAGCTTTCTTT; CDR3: CATSFEGTRNTEAFF
size: .; D: .; J: TRBJ2-1; V: TRBV6-5; DNA: TGTGCCAGCAGTTCCTCCAGACTGCCCTTGTGGGATGAGCAGTTCTTC; CDR3: CASSSSRLPLWDEQFF
size: few; D: .; J: TRBJ1-2; V: TRBV5-6; DNA: TGTGCCAGCAGCTTGGTCGGAGAGGGAATTGGCTACACCTTC; CDR3: CASSLVGEGIGYTF
size: .; D: .; J: TRBJ2-2; V: TRBV7-2; DNA: TGTGCCAGCAGCGTGGACAGCGGGGAGCTGTTTTTT; CDR3: CASSVDSGELFF
size: .; D: .; J: TRBJ2-1; V: TRBV30; DNA: TGTGCCTGGACCCCGGGACGGCCCTATGAGCAGTTCTTC; CDR3: CAWTPGRPYEQFF
size: many; D: .; J: TRBJ2-7; V: TRBV12-3/TRBV12-4; DNA: TGTGCCAGCAGTTTTTGGGCAGGGAGCTCCTACGAGCAGTACTTC; CDR3: CASSFWAGSSYEQYF
size: .; D: TRBD1; J: TRBJ1-4; V: TRBV10-2; DNA: TGCGCCAGCAGTCAAAAGCACGGCCTCGGGACAGCTGAAAAACTGTTTTTT; CDR3: CASSQKHGLGTAEKLFF
size: many; D: TRBD2; J: TRBJ2-2; V: TRBV19; DNA: TGTGCCAGTAGCCCTATAGGACTAGCTTTCGGCACCGGGGAGCTGTTTTTT; CDR3: CASSPIGLAFGTGELFF
size: few; D: .; J: TRBJ2-3; V: TRBV4-3; DNA: TGCGCCAGCAGCCAAGATTCGGGGGAAATAGATACGCAGTATTTT; CDR3: CASSQDSGEIDTQYF
size: .; D: TRBD2; J: TRBJ2-3; V: TRBV20-1; DNA: TGCAGTGCTAGACCTCTAGCGGGGCCAGATACGCAGTATTTT; CDR3: CSARPLAGPDTQYF
size: once; D: .; J: TRBJ1-2; V: TRBV5-1; DNA: TGCGCCAGCAGCTTACCTCAAAAGGACTATGGCTACACCTTC; CDR3: CASSLPQKDYGYTF
size: .; D: .; J: TRBJ1-1; V: TRBV20-1; DNA: TGCAGTGCTCAGAGTCCCCTCACTGAGGAAGCTTTCTTT; CDR3: CSAQSPLTEEAFF
size: .; D: .; J: TRBJ1-1; V: TRBV6-2/TRBV6-3; DNA: TGTGCCAGCAGCATCCGAACATCTTATGTCACTGAAGCTTTCTTT; CDR3: CASSIRTSYVTEAFF
size: .; D: .; J: TRBJ2-1; V: TRBV12-3/TRBV12-4; DNA: TGTGCCAGCAGTTTATCTAGTCAATCGGGGGACAATGAGCAGTTCTTC; CDR3: CASSLSSQSGDNEQFF
size: .; D: .; J: TRBJ2-3; V: TRBV12-3/TRBV12-4; DNA: TGTGCCAGCATCCAACCTGGGACAGATACGCAGTATTTT; CDR3: CASIQPGTDTQYF
size: .; D: TRBD1; J: TRBJ2-1; V: TRBV10-2; DNA: TGCGCCAGCAGTGGGGAGACAGGGGACGAGCAGTTCTTC; CDR3: CASSGETGDEQFF
size: few; D: TRBD1; J: TRBJ2-3; V: TRBV6-1; DNA: TGTGCCAGCAGACGAGACAGGGGGGTTCCAGATACGCAGTATTTT; CDR3: CASRRDRGVPDTQYF
size: many; D: .; J: TRBJ1-1; V: TRBV12-3/TRBV12-4; DNA: TGTGCCAGCAGTAAATCAAGGGACACTGAAGCTTTCTTT; CDR3: CASSKSRDTEAFF
size: .; D: .; J: TRBJ2-7; V: TRBV12-3/TRBV12-4; DNA: TGTGCCAGCGAGGGGGGACCGAACTACGAGCAGTACTTC; CDR3: CASEGGPNYEQYF